The 20 T cell receptor beta chains presented below share a single source sample, sequenced in a study of pediatric ulcerative colitis. Assay: immunoSEQ multiplex PCR; the TCRdb copy retains only in-frame clones and omits some. The sample shows roughly 45,000 clones, 60% to 85% of them seen only once. During colonoscopy, one to two rectal pinch biopsies were collected. The sequencing input was gut tissue. The receptors were gathered from a girl between 10 and 17 years old with moderate ulcerative colitis.

The chain combines TRBV6-5 with TRBJ1-3, with 7 bases identical to TRBD1. CDR3 length: 16 amino acids. The V gene end was trimmed by 0 bases and the J gene end by 7 bases; junction bases not matched to a gene: 9. Germline assignment: CDR1 MNHEY and CDR2 SVGAGI. CDR3 region: CASSYSVRSGGNTIYF. Here the CDR3 DNA reads TGTGCCAGCAGTTACTCCGTTCGGTCAGGGGGGAACACCATATATTTT.

This chain's CDR3 is CSVRARGGAYNEQFF. CDR3 nucleotide sequence: TGCAGCGTTCGGGCTAGGGGGGGCGCCTACAATGAGCAGTTCTTC. V usage is TRBV29-1 and J usage is TRBJ2-1, with D tentatively TRBD2 (7 bases). V gave up 5 bases and J gave up 2 bases, with 16 bases separating them. The CDR3 loop spans 15 amino acids. Germline V gene sequence: CDR1 SQVTM, CDR2 ANQGSEA.

The chain carries TRBV2 and TRBJ1-1; 9 nucleotides agree with TRBD1. The germline gives CDR1 SNHLY, CDR2 FYNNEI. With V trimmed by 4 bases and J by 4 bases, 1 base remained unmatched. CDR3 length equals 13 residues. CDR3 in DNA: TGTGCCAGCAGTGGACAGGGGGGCACTGAAGCTTTCTTT. This translates into CASSGQGGTEAFF.

The chain has TRBV15 and TRBJ2-7; tentative D call: TRBD2 (6 bases). The CDR3 is 14 amino acids. The V gene's germline CDR1 is LNHNV and CDR2 YYDKDF (reference sequence). Trimming took 1 base from V and 3 from J, leaving 10 bases between them. The CDR3 DNA sequence: TGTGCCACCAGCAGAGTTGGGGGGATCTACGAGCAGTACTTC. Translated, it gives CATSRVGGIYEQYF.

This chain uses TRBV2 with TRBJ2-7; D unresolved. CDR3 length: 12 amino acids. Germline values: CDR1 SNHLY, CDR2 FYNNEI. With 4 bases removed from V and 3 bases from J, the gap between germline ends came to 7 bases. CDR3 coding DNA: TGTGCCAGCAGTGTGCTCAGCTACGAGCAGTACTTC. It codes for CASSVLSYEQYF.

The chain combines TRBV30 with TRBJ2-2, with 8 bases aligning to TRBD2. After removal of 2 bases from V and 0 bases from J, the junction contained 2 bases not matched to a gene. CDR1 is GTSNPN, CDR2 SVGIG, per germline (reference sequence). The CDR3 has 15 residues. The CDR3 here is CAWSLGGANTGELFF. CDR3 in DNA: TGTGCCTGGAGTCTCGGGGGGGCGAACACCGGGGAGCTGTTTTTT.

The V gene is TRBV6-6, the J gene TRBJ2-5; 9 bases line up with TRBD2. CDR3 length equals 14 residues. Unmatched junction bases numbered 7, after V lost 6 bases and J lost 5 bases. The V gene's germline CDR1 is MNHNY and CDR2 SVGAGI (reference sequence). The CDR3 region has the DNA TGTGCCAGCAGCCGACTAGCGGTGGGGGAGACCCAGTACTTC. Protein sequence: CASSRLAVGETQYF.

The chain employs TRBV6-4 and TRBJ2-2; D might be TRBD2 (5 bases). CDR1 and CDR2 from the germline V gene are MRHNA and SNTAGT. CDR3 size: 14 residues. Trimming took off 3 bases at V and 0 bases at J, with 5 bases between the two ends. The CDR3 sequence: CASSEDSNTGELFF. CDR3 DNA: TGTGCCAGCAGTGAGGACTCGAACACCGGGGAGCTGTTTTTT.

This sequence joins TRBV5-1 and TRBJ2-7, with D perhaps assigned TRBD1 or TRBD2 (6 bases each). From germline, CDR1 is SGHRS and CDR2 YFSETQ. The V gene lost 4 bases and the J gene lost 0 bases, with 11 bases spanning the gap. The CDR3 loop spans 14 amino acids. The CDR3: CASSPGGTSYEQYF. CDR3 in DNA: TGCGCCAGCAGCCCCGGGGGCACCTCCTACGAGCAGTACTTC.

The chain recombines TRBV27 with TRBJ2-7; unclear D gene. The V gene's germline CDR1 is MNHEY and CDR2 SMNVEV (reference sequence). Trimming left V 2 bases short and J 8 bases short, with 16 bases between. CDR3 size: 14 residues. CDR3: CASSLGRLGPKQYF. The DNA for the CDR3 is TGTGCCAGCAGTTTAGGCAGGTTGGGTCCTAAGCAGTACTTC.

The CDR3 DNA reads as TGTGCCAGTAGTAGGCAAAAGGGACTAGCGGGGACCAATGAGCAGTTCTTC. This translates into CASSRQKGLAGTNEQFF. This chain uses TRBV19 with TRBJ2-1; 13 bases align to TRBD2. The ends lost 4 bases at V and 6 bases at J; junction bases unmatched: 9. This CDR3 has 17 residues. In germline, CDR1 is LNHDA, CDR2 SQIVND (reference sequence).

A remark on this clone: At the DNA level, this CDR3 is encoded by other sequences in the same sample as well. The rearrangement links TRBV6-1 to TRBJ1-5; D is unclear. The CDR3 totals 13 residues. The germline CDR1 and CDR2 sequences are MNHNS and SASEGT. V lost 6 bases and J 6 bases, leaving 12 bases between the germline ends. This chain's CDR3 is CASSERLGQPQHF. The CDR3 nucleotides read TGTGCCAGCAGCGAACGTTTGGGTCAGCCCCAGCATTTT.

Worth noting for this clone: An end of the junction does not agree with germline; a read error may underlie this. This chain uses TRBV14 with TRBJ1-2; D ambiguous. The CDR3 covers 13 residues. Germline CDR1 SGHDN, CDR2 FVKESK. CDR3: CASSQVPNYGYTF. CDR3 sequence (DNA): TGTGCCAGCAGCCAAGTTCCTAATTATGGCTACACCTTC.

A few counts support this clone. The chain couples TRBV20-1 to TRBJ1-2; D uncertain. This CDR3 region has 11 residues. Trimming pared 6 bases from V and 5 bases from J, leaving 10 bases between. The germline V gene has CDR1 DFQATT and CDR2 SNEGSKA (reference sequence). CDR3 DNA: TGCAGTGCACTGACGGGGTATGGCTACACCTTC. Amino acid sequence: CSALTGYGYTF.

The genes are TRBV25-1 and TRBJ2-2; D not certain. The CDR3 runs to 14 residues. Per germline, CDR1 MGHDK and CDR2 SYGVNS. Trimming shortened V by 5 bases and J by 4 bases, and 11 bases separated the two germline ends. This chain's CDR3 is CASSSRRVTGELFF. For the CDR3, the DNA is TGTGCCAGCAGTTCTCGACGGGTCACCGGGGAGCTGTTTTTT. Complete variable domain (other parts from reference TRBV25-1 and TRBJ2-2): EADIYQTPRYLVIGTGKKITLECSQTMGHDKMYWYQQDPGMELHLIHYSYGVNSTEKGDLSSESTVSRIRTEHFPLTLESARPSHTSQYLCASSSRRVTGELFFGEGSRLTVL.

The genes are TRBV5-1 and TRBJ2-7; D perhaps matches TRBD2 (6 bases). Germline V gene lookup returns CDR1 SGHRS and CDR2 YFSETQ. The length of the CDR3 is 13 residues. Trimming stripped 5 bases from V and 5 bases from J, with 14 bases between. The CDR3 DNA follows: TGCGCCAGCAGGGTAGGGACTTTTCACGAGCAGTACTTC. It translates to CASRVGTFHEQYF.

The table lists this clone with a count of one. The chain is built from TRBV2 and TRBJ1-1; tentatively, D is TRBD1 (5 bases). The CDR3 has 16 amino acids. Per the germline V gene, CDR1 is SNHLY and CDR2 is FYNNEI. Trimming removed 1 base from V and 0 bases from J, with 12 bases in between. CDR3 amino acids: CASSEDRLGMNTEAFF. For the CDR3, the DNA is TGTGCCAGCAGTGAAGACAGGTTGGGGATGAACACTGAAGCTTTCTTT. Looking up the rest from reference TRBV2 and TRBJ1-1 gives the full variable domain: EPEVTQTPSHQVTQMGQEVILRCVPISNHLYFYWYRQILGQKVEFLVSFYNNEISEKSEIFDDQFSVERPDGSNFTLKIRSTKLEDSAMYFCASSEDRLGMNTEAFFGQGTRLTVV.

The chain uses TRBV10-3 and TRBJ2-1; D remains unclear. CDR1 is ENHRY and CDR2 is SYGVKD in the germline V gene. The CDR3 consists of 12 residues. The V end was cut by 4 bases, the J end by 9 bases, with 10 bases between. Here the CDR3 reads CAISVGSGEQFF. The CDR3 bases are TGTGCCATCAGTGTGGGGTCGGGTGAGCAGTTCTTC.

This sequence joins TRBV7-9 and TRBJ1-1, with 8 bases matching TRBD1. The V gene end was trimmed by 2 bases and the J gene end by 6 bases; junction bases not matched to a gene: 5. Germline CDR1 and CDR2: SEHNR and FQNEAQ (reference sequence). The CDR3 has 14 amino acids. The CDR3 region is CASSLTAGGSEAFF. For the CDR3, the DNA is TGTGCCAGCAGCTTAACGGCAGGGGGCTCTGAAGCTTTCTTT.

The gene calls are TRBV4-2 and TRBJ2-7; D possibly corresponds to TRBD2 (5 bases). Between the trimmed V and J ends, which lost 0 bases and 2 bases, there was a span of 14 bases. Germline lookup yields CDR1 LGHNA and CDR2 YNFKEQ. This CDR3 comprises 16 residues. The CDR3 DNA is TGTGCCAGCAGCCAAGAAATTGGGCCACTAGCCTACGAGCAGTACTTC. This translates into CASSQEIGPLAYEQYF.